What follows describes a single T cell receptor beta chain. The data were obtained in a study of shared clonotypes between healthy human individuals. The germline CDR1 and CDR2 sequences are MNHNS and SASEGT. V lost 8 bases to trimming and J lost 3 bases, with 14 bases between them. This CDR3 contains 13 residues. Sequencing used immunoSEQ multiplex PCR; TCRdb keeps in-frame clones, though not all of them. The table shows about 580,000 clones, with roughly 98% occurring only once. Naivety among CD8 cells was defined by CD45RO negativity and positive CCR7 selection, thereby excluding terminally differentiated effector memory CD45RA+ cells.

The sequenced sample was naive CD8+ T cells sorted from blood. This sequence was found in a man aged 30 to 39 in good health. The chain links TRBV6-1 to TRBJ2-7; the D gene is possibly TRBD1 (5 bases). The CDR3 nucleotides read TGTGCCAGCGCTGGGGCTCCCTTCTACGAGCAGTACTTC. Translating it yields CASAGAPFYEQYF.